This TCR beta chain was recorded in a study of shared clonotypes between healthy human individuals. For the study at large: CD4 naive and CD4 memory each took three plates per donor, while CD8 naive took two and CD8 memory one.

CD8 cells classed as naive were CD45RO-negative and positively selected for CCR7, excluding terminally differentiated effector memory CD45RA+ cells. As concerns this clone: The antigen remains unidentified.

Assay used: immunoSEQ multiplex PCR; TCRdb lists only in-frame clones, some missing. The sample includes approximately 1.9 million clones, roughly 95% seen only once; the top ten take roughly 1.7%. Study-level results: Of the naive CD4 clonotypes, around 4.7% were shared across several donors. The represented genetic and exposure-history diversity was limited by the small number of donors.

V was clipped by 5 bases and J by 6 bases, with 11 bases between them. CDR3 length: 12 amino acids. CDR1 SNHLY and CDR2 FYNNEI come from the germline V gene. This TCR was sampled from a young man in good health. Some clones in this sample may be carry-over from other donors' samples. Sequences were obtained from naive CD8+ T cells from PBMCs. The chain uses TRBV2 and TRBJ2-7, with D perhaps TRBD1 (6 bases). The CDR3 here is CASSKTGIEQYF. CDR3 coding DNA: TGTGCCAGCAGTAAAACAGGGATCGAGCAGTACTTC. The entire variable domain, with the rest obtained from reference TRBV2 and TRBJ2-7, is as follows: EPEVTQTPSHQVTQMGQEVILRCVPISNHLYFYWYRQILGQKVEFLVSFYNNEISEKSEIFDDQFSVERPDGSNFTLKIRSTKLEDSAMYFCASSKTGIEQYFGPGTRLTVT.